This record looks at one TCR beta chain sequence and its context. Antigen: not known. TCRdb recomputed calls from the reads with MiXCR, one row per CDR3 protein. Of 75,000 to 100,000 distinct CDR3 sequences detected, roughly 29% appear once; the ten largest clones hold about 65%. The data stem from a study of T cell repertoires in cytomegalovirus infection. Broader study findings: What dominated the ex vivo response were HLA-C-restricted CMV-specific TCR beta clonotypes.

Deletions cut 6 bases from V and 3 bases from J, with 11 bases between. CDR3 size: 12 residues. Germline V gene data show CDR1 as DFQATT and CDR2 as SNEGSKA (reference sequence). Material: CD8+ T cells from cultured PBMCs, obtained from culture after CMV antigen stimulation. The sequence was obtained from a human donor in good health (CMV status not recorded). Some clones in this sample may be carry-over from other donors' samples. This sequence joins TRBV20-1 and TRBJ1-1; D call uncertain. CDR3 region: CSARKEHTEAFF. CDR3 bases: TGCAGTGCGAGAAAGGAGCACACTGAAGCTTTCTTT.